These T cell receptor beta chains were read from a single sample in a study of T cell responses to AZD1222 COVID-19 vaccine. Assay: immunoSEQ multiplex PCR; the TCRdb copy retains only in-frame clones and omits some. Of 120,000 to 150,000 clones in the sample, roughly 92% were seen once. The specimen was peripheral blood, collected 28 days after the second AZD1222 dose. These receptors came from an adult who received the AZD1222 COVID-19 vaccine. The CDR3 runs from the conserved cysteine through the conserved F or W. Fields, in order: D gene, V gene, clone size, J gene, CDR3 protein, CDR3 DNA. D genes are given only for firm matches. Some rows mark clone size as missing; the rest say once, few, many or name a class of expanded clone.

>.|TRBV6-5|.|TRBJ1-1
CASNQVDSTEAFF
TGTGCCAGCAATCAGGTGGACAGCACTGAAGCTTTCTTT
>.|TRBV5-1|.|TRBJ2-3
CASRGRDTDTQYF
TGCGCCAGCAGAGGGCGGGACACAGATACGCAGTATTTT
>.|TRBV7-9|.|TRBJ1-4
CASSFFGGDNEKLFF
TGTGCCAGCAGCTTTTTTGGGGGCGATAATGAAAAACTGTTTTTT
>.|TRBV6-2/TRBV6-3|.|TRBJ2-5
CASSYSGGLGQETQYF
TGTGCCAGCAGTTACTCAGGGGGGCTGGGCCAAGAGACCCAGTACTTC
>.|TRBV11-3|.|TRBJ2-7
CASSLDGRDEQYF
TGTGCCAGCAGCTTAGATGGTCGGGACGAGCAGTACTTC
>TRBD1|TRBV24-1|.|TRBJ2-2
CATSDPRGPHTGELFF
TGTGCCACCAGTGATCCAAGGGGGCCCCACACCGGGGAGCTGTTTTTT
>.|TRBV19|.|TRBJ2-2
CACPGMNTGELFF
TGTGCTTGTCCGGGGATGAACACCGGGGAGCTGTTTTTT
>TRBD1|TRBV27|.|TRBJ1-5
CASSLSRTGSRQPQHF
TGTGCCAGCAGTCTCTCACGGACAGGATCACGTCAGCCCCAGCATTTT
>.|TRBV12-3/TRBV12-4|.|TRBJ1-2
CASSRALNYGYTF
TGTGCCAGCAGTCGAGCTCTTAACTATGGCTACACCTTC
>TRBD1|TRBV5-5|.|TRBJ1-5
CASSQQGEVSNQPQHF
TGTGCCAGCAGCCAGCAGGGGGAAGTGAGCAATCAGCCCCAGCATTTT
>.|TRBV7-9|few|TRBJ2-5
CASNPQTQETQYF
TGTGCCAGCAACCCTCAGACCCAAGAGACCCAGTACTTC
>TRBD2|TRBV24-1|.|TRBJ2-2
CATSDAGTSGRVGELFF
TGTGCCACCAGTGATGCCGGGACTAGCGGGAGAGTCGGGGAGCTGTTTTTT
>TRBD1|TRBV7-2|.|TRBJ1-2
CASSSSGTANYGYTF
TGTGCCAGCAGCTCTTCCGGGACAGCTAACTATGGCTACACCTTC
>.|TRBV5-1|.|TRBJ1-2
CASSLELGPRGNYGYTF
TGCGCCAGCAGCTTAGAACTGGGACCCCGGGGCAACTATGGCTACACCTTC
>TRBD2|TRBV6-5|.|TRBJ2-3
CTSGLGLDADTQYF
TGTACCAGCGGACTGGGACTAGATGCAGATACGCAGTATTTT
>.|TRBV19|.|TRBJ1-2
CASNFWGTGNGYTF
TGTGCCAGCAACTTCTGGGGCACGGGGAATGGCTACACCTTC
>TRBD1|TRBV4-1|once|TRBJ1-4
CASSPWTGTNEKLFF
TGCGCCAGCAGCCCTTGGACAGGGACTAATGAAAAACTGTTTTTT
>.|TRBV7-2|once|TRBJ2-1
CASSSLHGNEQFF
TGTGCCAGCAGCTCCCTTCATGGGAATGAGCAGTTCTTC
>.|TRBV7-2|.|TRBJ2-5
CASGTRPWAYQETQYF
TGTGCCAGCGGTACGCGACCATGGGCCTACCAAGAGACCCAGTACTTC
>.|TRBV3-1/TRBV3-2|.|TRBJ1-2
CASGRRDHGYTF
TGTGCCAGCGGCCGAAGGGACCATGGCTACACCTTC
>TRBD2|TRBV2|few|TRBJ2-1
CASKGGTSGTNEQFF
TGTGCCAGCAAAGGAGGGACTAGCGGTACCAATGAGCAGTTCTTC
>.|TRBV19|.|TRBJ1-5
CASSRLGNSNQPQHF
TGTGCCAGTAGTCGGTTGGGAAATAGCAATCAGCCCCAGCATTTT
>.|TRBV6-5|.|TRBJ1-1
CASSFLMGGGDTEAFF
TGTGCCAGCAGTTTCCTCATGGGGGGTGGTGACACTGAAGCTTTCTTT
>TRBD1|TRBV12-3/TRBV12-4|.|TRBJ1-2
CASSPGGRGGYTF
TGTGCCAGCAGTCCAGGGGGCCGCGGGGGCTACACCTTC
>.|TRBV12-5|.|TRBJ2-5
CASGLEETQYF
TGTGCTAGTGGTTTAGAAGAGACCCAGTACTTC
>.|TRBV4-3|.|TRBJ1-1
CASSPGVRNTEAFF
TGCGCCAGCAGCCCAGGCGTTAGGAACACTGAAGCTTTCTTT
>.|TRBV4-1|.|TRBJ1-1
CASSQEGFRANTEAFF
TGCGCCAGCAGCCAAGAGGGGTTTCGAGCCAACACTGAAGCTTTCTTT
>TRBD1|TRBV7-9|.|TRBJ1-2
CASSLSTTGGGYGYTF
TGTGCCAGCAGCTTATCCACGACAGGGGGAGGCTATGGCTACACCTTC
>.|TRBV18|few|TRBJ2-5
CASSPSTVAETQYF
TGTGCCAGCTCACCATCGACAGTAGCTGAGACCCAGTACTTC
>TRBD1|TRBV6-1|.|TRBJ1-2
CASSEAGTGSRYGYTF
TGTGCCAGCAGTGAAGCAGGGACAGGGAGTAGGTATGGCTACACCTTC
>TRBD1|TRBV4-3|.|TRBJ1-1
CASSASPGQIMNTEAFF
TGCGCCAGCAGCGCCTCCCCGGGACAGATCATGAACACTGAAGCTTTCTTT
>TRBD1|TRBV2|few|TRBJ1-2
CASSQDRGDGYTF
TGTGCCAGCAGTCAAGACAGGGGAGACGGCTACACCTTC